The following is a TCR beta chain sequence with its context. The length of the CDR3 is 15 residues. Germline V gene lookup returns CDR1 KGHSH and CDR2 LQKENI. V gave up 3 bases and J gave up 3 bases; unmatched junction bases: 8. Libraries were prepared by immunoSEQ multiplex PCR; TCRdb keeps only in-frame clonotypes and omits some of them. The profile covers around 330,000 clones, with more than 90% appearing a single time and 2% to 3% taken by the ten largest. Participants came from some 23 US areas, aged about 18 to 90 years. This record belongs to a study of blood T cell repertoires in COVID-19. Study as a whole: Material from acute and convalescent COVID-19 was sourced from the United States, Italy and Spain. T cells, B-cell-depleted T cells, or PBMCs provided the cDNA or gDNA that served as material.

The sequence derives from a man aged 55 to 70 who had recovered from COVID-19. Material for sequencing was PBMCs or T cells enriched from blood (not recorded which). This chain links TRBV18 with TRBJ2-7, with 7 bases matching TRBD1. Written as DNA, the CDR3 is TGTGCCAGCTCACCTAATACCGGGACAGTCTACGAGCAGTACTTC. This translates into CASSPNTGTVYEQYF. Based on the CDR3 plus reference TRBV18 and TRBJ2-7, the full variable domain is NAGVMQNPRHLVRRRGQEARLRCSPMKGHSHVYWYRQLPEEGLKFMVYLQKENIIDESGMPKERFSAEFPKEGPSILRIQQVVRGDSAAYFCASSPNTGTVYEQYFGPGTRLTVT.